This entry features one TCR beta chain sequence. Its antigen is still unknown. Germline V gives CDR1 SGHRS, CDR2 YFSETQ. The J segment lost 5 bases and the V segment lost 1 base, leaving 5 bases of the junction unmatched. This CDR3 contains 15 residues. The data were taken from a study of shared clonotypes between healthy human individuals. Study-wide points: How much donors shared clonotypes was expected to be affected by sequencing depth.

Data came from immunoSEQ multiplex PCR; TCRdb stores just in-frame clones and leaves some out. The table lists millions of clones, roughly 94% of them singletons. The rearrangement links TRBV5-1 to TRBJ2-1; 8 positions agree with TRBD2. The TCR originated in a man between 18 and 29 years old in good health. Source material: naive CD4+ T cells sorted from blood. As for subset: CD45RA+ positively selected. CDR3 sequence: CASSLTGRADNEQFF. The CDR3 DNA follows: TGCGCCAGCAGCTTGACCGGGAGGGCCGACAATGAGCAGTTCTTC.